A single sample is the source of the 6 T cell receptor beta chains below, sequenced in a study of cytomegalovirus exposure and HLA in healthy donors. PCR amplification relied on 60 Vbeta primers (plus 13 Jbeta primers). This table comes from immunoSEQ multiplex PCR, and its TCRdb copy is limited to in-frame clones, with some not included. This table has 100,000 or so clones, 74% appearing once. The sample comprised PBMCs. The receptors originated from a human donor in good health.

CDR3 DNA sequence: TGTGCCAGTAACGACATTGGGGGCGAAGAGACCCAGTACTTC. Protein product: CASNDIGGEETQYF. The chain has TRBV19 and TRBJ2-5; maybe TRBD1 (6 bases). The V gene lost 7 bases and the J gene lost 3 bases, with 15 bases spanning the gap. Germline lookup yields CDR1 LNHDA and CDR2 SQIVND (reference sequence). The CDR3 totals 14 residues.

The chain joins TRBV19 to TRBJ2-1; weak D call: TRBD2 (6 bases). Germline CDR1 LNHDA, CDR2 SQIVND (reference sequence). Trimming shortened V by 6 bases and J by 8 bases, and 14 bases separated the two germline ends. The CDR3 has 13 residues. The CDR3 coding sequence is TGTGCCAGTAGAGGAGGGACTGCCGATGAGCAGTTCTTC. This sequence encodes CASRGGTADEQFF.

The rearrangement links TRBV29-1 to TRBJ2-1; the match to TRBD2 covers 7 bases. The CDR3 loop spans 12 amino acids. V dropped 6 bases and J dropped 8; count of bases not matched to a gene: 7. The germline CDR1 and CDR2 sequences are SQVTM and ANQGSEA. CDR3 DNA: TGCAGCGTCGGTGAGGGAGGGCATGAGCAGTTCTTC. Its protein is CSVGEGGHEQFF.

The chain carries TRBV18 and TRBJ1-2; 7 nucleotides align to TRBD1. CDR1 is KGHSH and CDR2 is LQKENI in the germline V gene. CDR3 length: 18 residues. Unmatched junction bases numbered 15, after V lost 2 bases and J lost 3 bases. This chain's CDR3 is CASSPDLLRGRGDYGYTF. In DNA form, the CDR3 reads TGTGCCAGCTCACCAGACTTGTTGAGGGGGCGAGGCGACTATGGCTACACCTTC.

The V call is TRBV5-5, the J call TRBJ2-7; 8 bases are a match to TRBD1. After removal of 4 bases from V and 7 bases from J, the junction contained 13 bases not matched to a gene. The germline V gene encodes CDR1 SGHKS and CDR2 YYEKEE (reference sequence). The CDR3 contains 15 residues. CDR3 loop: CASSPQDRAWGEQYF. The CDR3 DNA reads TGTGCCAGCAGCCCCCAGGACAGGGCATGGGGAGAGCAGTACTTC. Combining the CDR3 with reference TRBV5-5 and TRBJ2-7 gives the whole variable domain DAGVTQSPTHLIKTRGQQVTLRCSPISGHKSVSWYQQVLGQGPQFIFQYYEKEERGRGNFPDRFSARQFPNYSSELNVNALLLGDSALYLCASSPQDRAWGEQYFGPGTRLTVT.

This clone was detected a few times. The chain links TRBV2 to TRBJ1-2; unclear D gene. The germline V gene encodes CDR1 SNHLY and CDR2 FYNNEI. The length of the CDR3 is 13 residues. The V gene lost 6 bases and the J gene lost 4 bases, with 12 bases spanning the gap. CDR3 sequence reads: CASSQTGAYGYTF. CDR3 bases: TGTGCCAGCAGCCAAACGGGAGCCTATGGCTACACCTTC.